These T cell receptor beta chains were read from a single sample in a study of neurological immune-mediated disorders. A single record per CDR3 protein comes from TCRdb applying MiXCR to the 5' RACE reads. The profile shows fewer than 60,000 distinct CDR3 sequences, under 15% of them singletons. Sequenced material: PBMCs. These receptors all stem from a male donor with HTLV-1-associated myelopathy (HAM/TSP). CDR3s include the opening cysteine and the closing phenylalanine or tryptophan. Each record gives: CDR3 protein, CDR3 DNA, V gene, clone size, J gene, D gene. The D gene is left open where the match is weak. Clone sizes are given selectively: once, few, many, or a class where the clone is expanded.

CASSFGHLTYF	TGTGCCAGCAGTTTTGGACATCTAACGTACTTC	TRBV12-3/TRBV12-4	many	TRBJ2-7	NA
CVSSNEGVGNYGYTF	TGTGTCAGTAGCAACGAAGGGGTAGGGAACTATGGCTACACCTTC	TRBV27	NA	TRBJ1-2	NA
CSTSRRSNEQYF	TGCAGTACCAGCAGGAGGTCCAACGAGCAGTACTTC	TRBV20-1	NA	TRBJ2-7	NA
CASSPPGQSSGYTF	TGTGCCAGCTCACCACCGGGGCAAAGTTCCGGCTACACCTTC	TRBV18	NA	TRBJ1-2	NA
CASEGGTEAFF	TGTGCCAGCGAGGGTGGCACTGAAGCTTTCTTT	TRBV12-3/TRBV12-4	many	TRBJ1-1	NA
CASSYGTGGIYGYTF	TGTGCCAGCAGTTACGGGACAGGGGGGATCTATGGCTACACCTTC	TRBV6-5	many	TRBJ1-2	TRBD1
CASSELGQTSGANVLTF	TGTGCCAGCAGTGAATTGGGACAGACCTCTGGGGCCAACGTCCTGACTTTC	TRBV25-1	many	TRBJ2-6	TRBD1
CSAPRQGAGEQYF	TGCAGTGCTCCTCGACAGGGGGCGGGCGAGCAGTACTTC	TRBV20-1	many	TRBJ2-7	TRBD1
CASSHNGGTRRQETQYF	TGTGCCAGCAGCCATAACGGGGGGACTAGACGCCAAGAGACCCAGTACTTC	TRBV11-2	many	TRBJ2-5	TRBD2
CAISESPGTGGYEQYF	TGTGCCATCAGTGAGTCGCCGGGGACAGGGGGCTACGAGCAGTACTTC	TRBV10-3	many	TRBJ2-7	TRBD1
CASSLERGTDTQYF	TGTGCCAGCAGCTTGGAGAGGGGCACAGATACGCAGTATTTT	TRBV5-5	many	TRBJ2-3	NA
CASSAVRQGAMYEQYF	TGTGCCAGCAGTGCGGTCCGACAGGGGGCGATGTACGAGCAGTACTTC	TRBV5-5	many	TRBJ2-7	TRBD1
CASSPGHFSYEQYF	TGTGCCAGCAGCCCCGGACATTTTTCCTACGAGCAGTACTTC	TRBV5-6	many	TRBJ2-7	NA
CSARSSGTSLDTQYF	TGCAGTGCTAGGTCTTCCGGGACTAGCTTAGATACGCAGTATTTT	TRBV20-1	many	TRBJ2-3	TRBD2
CASSVDRTSGGNEQFF	TGTGCCAGCAGCGTAGATAGGACTAGCGGGGGGAATGAGCAGTTCTTC	TRBV9	many	TRBJ2-1	TRBD2
CASSVDTGGIDEQYF	TGTGCCAGCAGCGTAGATACAGGGGGTATCGACGAGCAGTACTTC	TRBV9	few	TRBJ2-7	TRBD1
CASSSLGAGNQPQHF	TGTGCCAGCAGTTCGCTGGGGGCTGGTAATCAGCCCCAGCATTTT	TRBV28	many	TRBJ1-5	NA
CASSSPSTGSRSPNYGYTF	TGCGCCAGCAGCTCGCCCTCCACAGGGAGTAGGAGTCCTAACTATGGCTACACCTTC	TRBV5-1	many	TRBJ1-2	NA
CSVEEGTAWGYTF	TGCAGCGTTGAGGAAGGGACAGCCTGGGGCTACACCTTC	TRBV29-1	few	TRBJ1-2	TRBD1
CASRQVDRGGDQPQHF	TGTGCCAGCAGACAAGTGGACAGGGGAGGGGATCAGCCCCAGCATTTT	TRBV6-6	NA	TRBJ1-5	TRBD1
CASSPGGASNQPQHF	TGTGCCAGCAGCCCCGGAGGGGCGAGCAATCAGCCCCAGCATTTT	TRBV7-2	medium-sized	TRBJ1-5	NA
CSASRWDTEAFF	TGCAGTGCTTCCCGTTGGGACACTGAAGCTTTCTTT	TRBV20-1	many	TRBJ1-1	NA
CASSPVGLAGYNEQFF	TGTGCCAGCAGCCCCGTGGGGCTAGCGGGATACAATGAGCAGTTCTTC	TRBV7-9	many	TRBJ2-1	TRBD2
CASSSGPLQETQYF	TGTGCCAGCAGTTCGGGTCCCCTCCAAGAGACCCAGTACTTC	TRBV28	many	TRBJ2-5	NA
CASSLMGGRVGSGANVLTF	TGTGCCAGCAGCTTAATGGGGGGCCGGGTCGGCTCTGGGGCCAACGTCCTGACTTTC	TRBV7-2	many	TRBJ2-6	NA
CASRVNRGNEQFF	TGTGCCAGCAGGGTTAACAGGGGCAATGAGCAGTTCTTC	TRBV7-9	many	TRBJ2-1	TRBD1
CASNLGSYTEAFF	TGTGCCAGCAACCTAGGGAGTTACACTGAAGCTTTCTTT	TRBV5-6	few	TRBJ1-1	NA
CSVVQANTEAFF	TGCAGCGTTGTACAGGCGAACACTGAAGCTTTCTTT	TRBV29-1	many	TRBJ1-1	NA
CSARGTGYEQYF	TGCAGTGCTAGAGGGACCGGCTACGAGCAGTACTTC	TRBV20-1	many	TRBJ2-7	NA
CASNLGLGQNNEQFF	TGTGCCAGCAATTTAGGACTCGGGCAGAACAATGAGCAGTTCTTC	TRBV7-6	many	TRBJ2-1	NA
CASSEQITDTQYF	TGCGCCAGCAGTGAACAGATCACAGATACGCAGTATTTT	TRBV10-1	many	TRBJ2-3	NA
CSVVRGLAGYTF	TGCAGCGTTGTACGGGGTTTGGCTGGCTACACCTTC	TRBV29-1	many	TRBJ1-2	NA
CASSYGAFSNSPLHF	TGTGCCAGCAGCTACGGGGCGTTTAGCAATTCACCCCTCCACTTT	TRBV7-2	many	TRBJ1-6	NA
CASSASGTGSGETQYF	TGCGCCAGCAGCGCCTCCGGGACAGGGAGTGGAGAGACCCAGTACTTC	TRBV5-1	many	TRBJ2-5	TRBD1
CASPDRDNQPQHF	TGCGCCAGCCCGGACAGGGACAATCAGCCCCAGCATTTT	TRBV5-1	medium-sized	TRBJ1-5	TRBD1
CASSLDPNEQFF	TGCGCCAGCAGCTTGGATCCGAATGAGCAGTTCTTC	TRBV5-1	many	TRBJ2-1	NA
CASSLDGTNSYEQYF	TGTGCCAGCAGCTTAGATGGGACAAACTCCTACGAGCAGTACTTC	TRBV7-2	many	TRBJ2-7	NA
CASSQEEGRHGELFF	TGCGCCAGCAGCCAAGAAGAGGGCCGGCACGGGGAGCTGTTTTTT	TRBV4-3	many	TRBJ2-2	NA
CASSFSGTASNQPQHF	TGTGCCAGCAGCTTCTCCGGGACAGCGAGCAATCAGCCCCAGCATTTT	TRBV7-2	many	TRBJ1-5	TRBD1
CASSEVRGNIQYF	TGTGCCAGCAGTGAAGTAAGGGGTAACATTCAGTACTTC	TRBV6-1	many	TRBJ2-4	NA
CASSLAENTEAFF	TGTGCCAGCAGCTTAGCGGAGAACACTGAAGCTTTCTTT	TRBV7-2	many	TRBJ1-1	NA
CASAGPMGIEQYF	TGTGCCAGCGCCGGGCCCATGGGGATCGAGCAGTACTTC	TRBV6-2/TRBV6-3	NA	TRBJ2-7	NA
CASSLVGVSSGGADTQYF	TGCGCCAGCAGCTTGGTTGGTGTTTCGTCGGGGGGGGCAGATACGCAGTATTTT	TRBV5-1	many	TRBJ2-3	TRBD2
CASSLTTSGGTDTQYF	TGTGCCAGCAGCTTGACGACTAGCGGGGGTACAGATACGCAGTATTTT	TRBV11-2	NA	TRBJ2-3	TRBD2
CASSLYNPIQGYNQPQHF	TGTGCCAGCAGCTTATACAACCCCATACAGGGCTACAATCAGCCCCAGCATTTT	TRBV7-7	many	TRBJ1-5	NA
CASSPQGPFSGNTIYF	TGTGCCAGCAGCCCCCAGGGGCCTTTCTCTGGAAACACCATATATTTT	TRBV4-2	few	TRBJ1-3	NA
CSVEGQGSWGQFF	TGCAGCGTTGAGGGACAGGGGAGTTGGGGCCAGTTCTTC	TRBV29-1	many	TRBJ2-1	TRBD1
CASTPDRGPTGELFF	TGTGCCAGCACCCCGGACAGGGGACCTACCGGGGAGCTGTTTTTT	TRBV7-9	medium-sized	TRBJ2-2	TRBD1
CASSHRDRGAYEQYF	TGTGCCAGCAGCCACAGGGACAGGGGAGCCTACGAGCAGTACTTC	TRBV7-2	many	TRBJ2-7	TRBD1
CASSSNPGQGHTEAFF	TGCGCCAGCAGCTCGAACCCGGGACAGGGGCACACTGAAGCTTTCTTT	TRBV5-1	many	TRBJ1-1	TRBD1
CSARPSKRGNTGELFF	TGCAGTGCTAGACCATCTAAGCGGGGGAACACCGGGGAGCTGTTTTTT	TRBV20-1	many	TRBJ2-2	TRBD2
CSARDLVQVIHEQYF	TGCAGTGCTAGAGATCTTGTACAGGTCATCCACGAGCAGTACTTC	TRBV20-1	medium-sized	TRBJ2-7	NA
CSVDRGYNEQFF	TGCAGTGTTGACAGGGGATACAATGAGCAGTTCTTC	TRBV20-1	many	TRBJ2-1	TRBD1
CSARSSGGAGTDTQYF	TGCAGTGCTAGGTCTAGCGGGGGGGCTGGCACAGATACGCAGTATTTT	TRBV20-1	NA	TRBJ2-3	TRBD2
CASSQEWDRAALTGNTIYF	TGCGCCAGCAGCCAAGAATGGGACAGGGCAGCTCTCACTGGAAACACCATATATTTT	TRBV4-1	many	TRBJ1-3	TRBD1